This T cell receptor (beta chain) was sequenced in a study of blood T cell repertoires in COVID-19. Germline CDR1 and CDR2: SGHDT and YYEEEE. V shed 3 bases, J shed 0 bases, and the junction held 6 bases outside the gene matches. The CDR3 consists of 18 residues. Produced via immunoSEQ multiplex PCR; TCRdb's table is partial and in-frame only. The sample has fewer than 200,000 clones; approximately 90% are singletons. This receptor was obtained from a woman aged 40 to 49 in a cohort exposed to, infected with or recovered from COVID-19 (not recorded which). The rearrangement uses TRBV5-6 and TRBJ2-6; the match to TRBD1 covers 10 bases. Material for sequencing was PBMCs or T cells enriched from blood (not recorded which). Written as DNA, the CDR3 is TGTGCCAGCAGCTCCTCCGGGACAGGGGTCTCTGGGGCCAACGTCCTGACTTTC. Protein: CASSSSGTGVSGANVLTF.